A single sample is the source of the 14 T cell receptor beta chains below, sequenced in a study of post-analysis software for immune sequencing data. Whole-study results and caveats: In patients, about 5 TRBV segments were more frequent than in controls, with TRBV5-6, TRBV5-1 and TRBV20-1 among them.

Their antigen targets remain unknown. Every TCR beta cDNA library bore unique molecular identifiers. MiXCR, applied by TCRdb to the PCR reads, yields one record per CDR3 protein. This sample has about 430,000 distinct CDR3 sequences; over 30% occur once, and the top ten carry 7.6%. Sequencing was done on a sample of blood. The source is a girl between 2 and 10 years old with multiple sclerosis.

In this sample, this clonotype turned up a few times. This chain uses TRBV6-1 with TRBJ2-6; possible D gene TRBD1, 6 bases. Germline values: CDR1 MNHNS, CDR2 SASEGT. The CDR3 has 16 residues. The germline V and J ends were trimmed by 7 bases and 4 bases, with 17 bases remaining between them. The CDR3 DNA follows: TGTGCCAGCAAAATAACCCTCAGGGGAGGGGCCAACGTCCTGACTTTC. The encoded protein is CASKITLRGGANVLTF.

This clonotype appeared a few times. The chain carries TRBV12-3 or TRBV12-4 and TRBJ2-7; 9 nucleotides line up with TRBD2. The CDR3 spans 15 residues. The ends lost 6 bases at V and 4 bases at J; junction bases unmatched: 10. Here the CDR3 DNA reads TGTGCCAGCAGCTCGGAGGGACTAGCAGGATACGAGCAGTACTTC. It yields the protein CASSSEGLAGYEQYF.

The chain employs TRBV7-6 and TRBJ1-1; D is undetermined. The germline gives CDR1 SGHVS, CDR2 FNYEAQ. V lost 1 base to trimming and J lost 5 bases, with 11 bases between them. The CDR3 covers 14 residues. The CDR3 spells CASSLGSSGTEAFF. The CDR3 nucleotides are TGTGCCAGCAGCTTAGGGAGCAGCGGAACTGAAGCTTTCTTT.

The chain recombines TRBV6-5 with TRBJ1-6, with D hard to call. CDR1 is MNHEY and CDR2 is SVGAGI in the germline V gene. Trimming pared 7 bases from V and 7 bases from J, leaving 17 bases between. The CDR3 contains 15 residues. The CDR3 loop is CASTSWQSTNSPLHF. DNA of the CDR3: TGTGCCAGCACCTCCTGGCAGTCCACGAATTCACCCCTCCACTTT.

The sample holds one count of this clonotype. The gene calls are TRBV29-1 and TRBJ2-3; 8 positions match TRBD2. This CDR3 is built from 10 residues. CDR1 and CDR2 (germline): SQVTM, ANQGSEA. The ends lost 4 bases at V and 11 bases at J; junction bases unmatched: 2. The CDR3 DNA is TGCAGCGTTGCAAGCGGGGGGCAGTATTTT. Protein: CSVASGGQYF.

There are many counts of this clonotype. This chain links TRBV20-1 with TRBJ2-5; weak D call: TRBD1 (6 bases). The CDR3 runs 15 residues. Germline V gene sequence: CDR1 DFQATT, CDR2 SNEGSKA (reference sequence). Between the trimmed V and J ends, which lost 1 base and 2 bases, there was a span of 14 bases. The CDR3 DNA sequence: TGCAGTGCTAGAGTCGTACCAGGGGTTCAAGAGACCCAGTACTTC. Protein sequence: CSARVVPGVQETQYF.

The chain uses TRBV27 and TRBJ2-1, with TRBD1 identical over 9 bases. CDR3 length: 18 amino acids. Losses at the gene ends were 2 bases for V and 3 bases for J; bases not matched to a gene: 11. The germline V gene encodes CDR1 MNHEY and CDR2 SMNVEV (reference sequence). The CDR3 reads CASSLNSGWGQGYNEQFF. Written as DNA, the CDR3 is TGTGCCAGCAGTTTAAATTCGGGTTGGGGACAGGGCTACAATGAGCAGTTCTTC.

This clonotype was picked up a small number of times. V is TRBV29-1 and J is TRBJ1-2, with TRBD1 matching 7 bases. Germline values: CDR1 SQVTM, CDR2 ANQGSEA. This CDR3 comprises 16 residues. With V trimmed by 3 bases and J by 2 bases, 12 bases remained unmatched. The CDR3 loop reads CSVDGWGQPSNYGYTF. The CDR3, as DNA: TGCAGCGTTGATGGTTGGGGACAGCCCTCCAACTATGGCTACACCTTC. The full variable domain, completed using reference TRBV29-1 and TRBJ1-2, is SAVISQKPSRDICQRGTSLTIQCQVDSQVTMMFWYRQQPGQSLTLIATANQGSEATYESGFVIDKFPISRPNLTFSTLTVSNMSPEDSSIYLCSVDGWGQPSNYGYTFGSGTRLTVV.

The chain links TRBV28 to TRBJ2-3; 11 nucleotides line up with TRBD2. CDR1 and CDR2 from the germline V gene are MDHEN and SYDVKM. Trimming removed 6 bases from V and 2 bases from J; junction bases left unmatched: 7. The CDR3 loop spans 16 amino acids. CDR3 coding DNA: TGTGCCAGCAGCTCCGCGGGACTAGCGGACACAGATACGCAGTATTTT. Protein sequence: CASSSAGLADTDTQYF.

This chain joins TRBV5-1 and TRBJ2-3; D tentatively fits TRBD1 or TRBD2 (5 bases each). The ends were cut back, 6 bases at V and 0 bases at J, with 8 bases in the middle. This CDR3 has 13 residues. Germline V CDR1 and CDR2: SGHRS, YFSETQ. CDR3 amino acids: CASTGRSTDTQYF. DNA of the CDR3: TGCGCCAGCACGGGGCGAAGCACAGATACGCAGTATTTT.

The chain recombines TRBV4-1 with TRBJ2-5, with 10 bases aligning to TRBD1. V trimming: 3 bases; J trimming: 0 bases; junction bases outside the gene matches: 10. The CDR3 extends over 18 amino acids. Germline assignment: CDR1 MGHRA and CDR2 YSYEKL. CDR3 region: CASSHNLRDRGYQETQYF. Written as DNA, the CDR3 is TGCGCCAGCAGCCATAATTTACGGGACAGGGGCTACCAAGAGACCCAGTACTTC.

CDR3 region: CASSTYAGTGFVSNQPQHF. The CDR3 DNA is TGTGCCAGCAGCACCTACGCCGGGACAGGGTTCGTTAGCAATCAGCCCCAGCATTTT. The J gene is TRBJ1-5, the V gene TRBV11-1, with 9 bases that match TRBD1. This CDR3 is 19 amino acids long. In germline, CDR1 is SGHAT, CDR2 FQDESV (reference sequence). V trimming: 5 bases; J trimming: 0 bases; junction bases outside the gene matches: 14.

This clonotype was detected only a few times. The chain uses TRBV7-9 and TRBJ1-4; 8 bases align to TRBD1. Trimming cost V 5 bases and J 7 bases; bases outside gene matches: 9. Germline V gene data show CDR1 as SEHNR and CDR2 as FQNEAQ (reference sequence). The CDR3 extends over 15 amino acids. The chain's CDR3 is CASSTDQGAGEKLFF. CDR3 DNA: TGTGCCAGCAGCACCGACCAGGGGGCTGGTGAAAAACTGTTTTTT.

This clonotype has a count of ten or more. The chain has TRBV29-1 and TRBJ2-3, with D possibly TRBD1 on 6 matching bases. Germline V gives CDR1 SQVTM, CDR2 ANQGSEA. The length of the CDR3 is 14 residues. V was pared by 8 bases and J by 0 bases, with 15 bases between. For the CDR3, the DNA is TGCAGCTTTTCAAGGACAGCTAGCACAGATACGCAGTATTTT. It codes for CSFSRTASTDTQYF.